Sequencing of this TCR beta chain was carried out in a study of cytomegalovirus exposure and HLA in healthy donors. Germline CDR1 and CDR2: SGDLS and YYNGEE. The V end was cut by 4 bases, the J end by 7 bases, with 18 bases between. This CDR3 comprises 16 residues. The primer mix had 60 Vbeta and 13 Jbeta primers. The table came from immunoSEQ multiplex PCR; TCRdb's copy has only in-frame clones and leaves some out. The table has around 130,000 clones, about four fifths seen once. The V call is TRBV9, the J call TRBJ1-6; D possibly corresponds to TRBD1 (5 bases). The clonotype comes from a man between 25 and 39 years old in good health and CMV-seronegative. Material for sequencing was PBMCs. CDR3 loop: CASSPLSTGANSPLHF. The CDR3 bases are TGTGCCAGCAGCCCACTCAGCACAGGTGCCAATTCACCCCTCCACTTT.